The 18 T cell receptor beta chains below were found in one sample sequenced in a study of blood T cell repertoires in COVID-19. Assay used: immunoSEQ multiplex PCR; TCRdb lists only in-frame clones, some missing. Of tens of thousands of clones detected, 75% to 90% appear once; the ten largest clones hold 8% to 10%. Specimen: peripheral blood. Receptors were obtained from a human donor in a cohort sampled during active COVID-19.

This clone came up once. The gene calls are TRBV28 and TRBJ1-2; 7 bases are shared with TRBD1. The J segment lost 7 bases and the V segment lost 3 bases, leaving 14 bases of the junction unmatched. The CDR3 length is 16 residues. Germline CDR1 reads MDHEN; CDR2 reads SYDVKM. As DNA, the CDR3 is TGTGCCAGCAGTTTCCCCTTTAGACAGGGTAGATCTGGCTACACCTTC. Protein: CASSFPFRQGRSGYTF.

This clone came up a few times. V gene TRBV7-2 combines with J gene TRBJ2-7; 8 nucleotides line up with TRBD1. The CDR3 totals 17 residues. J gave up 5 bases and V 2 bases, and 14 bases lay outside the gene matches. The germline V gene has CDR1 SGHTA and CDR2 FQGNSA. The CDR3 DNA reads as TGTGCCAGCAGCTTAATCGGTACGGTCAGGGGGCGCGACGAGCAGTACTTC. Protein: CASSLIGTVRGRDEQYF.

V is TRBV27 and J is TRBJ2-2; tentative D call: TRBD2 (5 bases). V lost 3 bases and J lost 2, with 16 bases in between. This CDR3 region has 17 residues. Germline loops: CDR1 MNHEY, CDR2 SMNVEV (reference sequence). The CDR3 loop reads CASSFNSGIRNTGELFF. The CDR3 region has the DNA TGTGCCAGCAGTTTCAACTCGGGGATCCGCAACACCGGGGAGCTGTTTTTT.

The chain is built from TRBV7-9 and TRBJ2-3; 9 nucleotides agree with TRBD2. This CDR3 comprises 15 residues. Trimming cost V 4 bases and J 2 bases; bases outside gene matches: 4. Germline V gene data show CDR1 as SEHNR and CDR2 as FQNEAQ (reference sequence). CDR3 in DNA: TGTGCCAGCAGCTCGGCGGGGGGGATCACAGATACGCAGTATTTT. It translates to CASSSAGGITDTQYF.

This clone was seen just once. The chain combines TRBV2 with TRBJ1-2; D might be TRBD1 (6 bases). The CDR3 has 15 residues. Germline CDR1 reads SNHLY; CDR2 reads FYNNEI. V gave up 2 bases and J gave up 1 base, with 11 bases separating them. CDR3 region: CASSEKTGDNYGYTF. The CDR3 nucleotides read TGTGCCAGCAGTGAAAAGACAGGAGATAACTATGGCTACACCTTC.

This rearrangement joins TRBV7-2 to TRBJ2-1, with TRBD2 matching over 9 bases. V gave up 7 bases and J gave up 6 bases; unmatched junction bases: 7. This CDR3 has 14 residues. Germline assignment: CDR1 SGHTA and CDR2 FQGNSA. The chain's CDR3 is CASTTLRGGNEQFF. The CDR3 DNA reads TGTGCCAGCACGACGCTGCGGGGGGGCAATGAGCAGTTCTTC. Full variable domain (remainder filled in from reference TRBV7-2 and TRBJ2-1): GAGVSQSPSNKVTEKGKDVELRCDPISGHTALYWYRQSLGQGLEFLIYFQGNSAPDKSGLPSDRFSAERTGGSVSTLTIQRTQQEDSAVYLCASTTLRGGNEQFFGPGTRLTVL.

The chain links TRBV7-2 to TRBJ2-5; 9 nucleotides match TRBD1. Per germline, CDR1 SGHTA and CDR2 FQGNSA. The CDR3 contains 15 residues. Unmatched junction bases numbered 13, after V lost 7 bases and J lost 7 bases. The chain's CDR3 is CASTSTGGREGTQYF. In DNA form, the CDR3 reads TGTGCCAGCACCTCAACAGGGGGCAGGGAGGGGACCCAGTACTTC.

This clone was seen a single time. The chain is built from TRBV15 and TRBJ2-7, with D tentatively TRBD1 (6 bases). The CDR3 runs 16 residues. V dropped 0 bases and J dropped 6 bases, with 18 bases sitting between them. The germline gives CDR1 LNHNV, CDR2 YYDKDF (reference sequence). Written as DNA, the CDR3 is TGTGCCACCAGCAGAGATCCTACGACAACAGGGAGCGAGCAGTACTTC. Translation gives CATSRDPTTTGSEQYF.

The chain is built from TRBV2 and TRBJ2-7; D may be TRBD1 (6 bases). V was shortened by 4 bases and J by 3 bases, with 16 bases between the two germline ends. The CDR3 has 15 amino acids. The germline CDR1 and CDR2 sequences are SNHLY and FYNNEI. DNA for the CDR3: TGTGCCAGCAGTGGGAGTTGGGACACAGGCTACGAGCAGTACTTC. Translation: CASSGSWDTGYEQYF.

This clone was seen a few times. The chain couples TRBV5-6 to TRBJ1-2; 7 bases fit TRBD1. The V gene's germline CDR1 is SGHDT and CDR2 YYEEEE. V lost 2 bases and J lost 7; bases outside the gene matches: 5. This CDR3 is 13 amino acids long. The DNA of the CDR3 is TGTGCCAGCAGCTTACCCGACAGGGCTGGCTACACCTTC. This sequence encodes CASSLPDRAGYTF.

This chain joins TRBV6-5 and TRBJ2-1; D gene uncertain. Looked up from germline, CDR1 is MNHEY and CDR2 is SVGAGI. The CDR3 runs to 14 residues. V was pared by 6 bases and J by 9 bases, with 18 bases between. The CDR3, as DNA: TGTGCCAGCAGCAGAGACGACCCAGAGGTTGAGCAGTTCTTC. Protein: CASSRDDPEVEQFF.

The J gene is TRBJ1-2, the V gene TRBV29-1; TRBD1 is a possible D gene (5 bases). The CDR3 loop spans 13 amino acids. Deletions cut 0 bases from V and 4 bases from J, with 9 bases between. Germline V gene sequence: CDR1 SQVTM, CDR2 ANQGSEA. The CDR3 DNA follows: TGCAGCGTTGAAGAGTGGCAGGGCTATGGCTACACCTTC. It specifies CSVEEWQGYGYTF.

The chain carries TRBV18 and TRBJ1-2; 7 bases map to TRBD1. V lost 2 bases, J lost 7 bases, and 7 bases stayed unmatched. This CDR3 is built from 14 residues. Germline-derived CDR1 and CDR2 are KGHSH and LQKENI. CDR3 in amino acids: CASSPSTGPVGYTF. Written as DNA, the CDR3 is TGTGCCAGCTCACCATCGACAGGGCCAGTTGGCTACACCTTC.

The chain links TRBV3-1 (or the pseudogene TRBV3-2) to TRBJ2-7; a possible D gene is TRBD1 (6 bases). The CDR3 consists of 15 residues. CDR1 and CDR2 from the germline V gene are LGHDT and YNNKEL (reference sequence). V was shortened by 7 bases and J by 5 bases, with 21 bases between the two germline ends. The chain's CDR3 is CASTRQSGQGNEQYF. The CDR3, as DNA: TGTGCCAGCACCCGGCAGTCGGGGCAGGGGAACGAGCAGTACTTC.

CDR3 protein: CASSLLQGITGELFF. CDR3 in DNA: TGTGCCAGCAGCTTGCTCCAGGGAATCACCGGGGAGCTGTTTTTT. The V gene is TRBV5-6, the J gene TRBJ2-2, with a tentative D call TRBD1 (5 bases). Trimming pared 1 base from V and 4 bases from J, leaving 11 bases between. The CDR3 loop spans 15 amino acids. CDR1 SGHDT and CDR2 YYEEEE come from the germline V gene.

The J gene is TRBJ2-5, the V gene TRBV5-1; D remains unclear. V lost 4 bases, J lost 5 bases, and 15 bases lay in between. CDR1 and CDR2 (germline): SGHRS, YFSETQ. CDR3 length equals 14 residues. The CDR3, as DNA: TGCGCCAGCAGCCCCAATCCTGCGCGGGAGACCCAGTACTTC. Encoded protein: CASSPNPARETQYF.

The chain joins TRBV13 to TRBJ2-6; D is perhaps TRBD1 (6 bases). The CDR3 loop spans 15 amino acids. Trimming took off 3 bases at V and 1 base at J, with 7 bases between the two ends. Germline V gene lookup returns CDR1 PRHDT and CDR2 FYEKMQ (reference sequence). CDR3 protein: CASSFRGSGANVLTF. The CDR3 nucleotides are TGTGCCAGCAGCTTTAGGGGGTCTGGGGCCAACGTCCTGACTTTC.

The rearrangement uses TRBV19 and TRBJ2-1; 9 bases are a match to TRBD2. This CDR3 comprises 19 residues. Germline-derived CDR1 and CDR2 are LNHDA and SQIVND (reference sequence). V gave up 2 bases and J gave up 8 bases; unmatched junction bases: 19. The CDR3 DNA reads TGTGCCAGTAGTATAAAAGGTTTTGAATTCGGACTAGCGAGAGATGAGCAGTTCTTC. This codes for CASSIKGFEFGLARDEQFF. Complete variable domain (other parts from reference TRBV19 and TRBJ2-1): DGGITQSPKYLFRKEGQNVTLSCEQNLNHDAMYWYRQDPGQGLRLIYYSQIVNDFQKGDIAEGYSVSREKKESFPLTVTSAQKNPTAFYLCASSIKGFEFGLARDEQFFGPGTRLTVL.